What follows is one T cell receptor (beta chain) and its context. No antigen is known for it. This specimen belongs to a study of response to subunit inactivated influenza vaccine. Notes on the study in general: That few new T cells are recruited by each seasonal influenza vaccination was the authors' suggestion.

The CDR3 is made up of 18 amino acids. Germline V gives CDR1 MNHEY, CDR2 SVGEGT. V dropped 4 bases and J dropped 1; count of bases not matched to a gene: 6. TCRdb itself ran the RT-PCR reads through MiXCR, one entry per CDR3 protein. The repertoire holds about 500,000 distinct CDR3 sequences, with about 17% as singletons. This chain connects TRBV6-2 or TRBV6-3 to TRBJ2-1, with 14 bases identical to TRBD2. Material: CD4+ T cells sorted from PBMCs, obtained roughly 24 months after vaccination. The clonotype originates from a man aged 50 to 69 who received an inactivated influenza vaccine. Here the CDR3 reads CASSLGTSGRWSYNEQFF. The DNA for the CDR3 is TGTGCCAGCAGTTTAGGGACTAGCGGGAGATGGTCCTACAATGAGCAGTTCTTC.